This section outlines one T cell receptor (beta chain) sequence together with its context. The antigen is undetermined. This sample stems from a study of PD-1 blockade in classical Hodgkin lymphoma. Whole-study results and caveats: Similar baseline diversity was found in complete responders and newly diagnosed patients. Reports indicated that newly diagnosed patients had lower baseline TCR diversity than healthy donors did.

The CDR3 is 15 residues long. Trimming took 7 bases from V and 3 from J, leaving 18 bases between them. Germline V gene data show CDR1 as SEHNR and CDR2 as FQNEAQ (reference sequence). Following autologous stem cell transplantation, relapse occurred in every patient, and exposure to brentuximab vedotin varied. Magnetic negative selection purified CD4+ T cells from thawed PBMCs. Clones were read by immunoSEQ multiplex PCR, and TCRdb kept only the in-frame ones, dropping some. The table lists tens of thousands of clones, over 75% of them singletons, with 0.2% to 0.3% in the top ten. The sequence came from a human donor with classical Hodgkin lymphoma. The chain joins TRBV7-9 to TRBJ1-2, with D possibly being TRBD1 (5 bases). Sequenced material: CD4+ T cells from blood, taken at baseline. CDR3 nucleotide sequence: TGTGCCAGCACCGGAAGAGGGGTGACCTACTATGGCTACACCTTC. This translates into CASTGRGVTYYGYTF. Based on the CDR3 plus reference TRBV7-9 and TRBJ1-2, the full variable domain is DTGVSQNPRHKITKRGQNVTFRCDPISEHNRLYWYRQTLGQGPEFLTYFQNEAQLEKSRLLSDRFSAERPKGSFSTLEIQRTEQGDSAMYLCASTGRGVTYYGYTFGSGTRLTVV.